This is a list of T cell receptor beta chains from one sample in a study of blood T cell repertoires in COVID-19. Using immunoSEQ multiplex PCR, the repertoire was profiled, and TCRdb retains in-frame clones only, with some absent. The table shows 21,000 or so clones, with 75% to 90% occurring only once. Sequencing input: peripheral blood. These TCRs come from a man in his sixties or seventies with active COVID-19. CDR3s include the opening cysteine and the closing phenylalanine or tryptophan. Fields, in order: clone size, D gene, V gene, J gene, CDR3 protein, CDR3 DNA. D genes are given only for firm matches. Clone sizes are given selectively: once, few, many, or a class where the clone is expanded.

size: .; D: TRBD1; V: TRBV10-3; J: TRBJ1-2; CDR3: CASEGTGTDVANYGYTF; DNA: TGTGCCTCAGAAGGAACCGGGACAGACGTCGCTAACTATGGCTACACCTTC
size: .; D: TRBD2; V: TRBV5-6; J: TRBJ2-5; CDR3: CASSLTSGGMFETQYF; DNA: TGTGCCAGCAGCTTGACTAGCGGGGGGATGTTCGAGACCCAGTACTTC
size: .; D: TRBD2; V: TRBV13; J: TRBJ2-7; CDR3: CASSLSPAGMGEQYF; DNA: TGTGCCAGCAGCTTATCTCCAGCGGGGATGGGCGAGCAGTACTTC
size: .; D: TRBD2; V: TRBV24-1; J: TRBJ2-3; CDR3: CATSDPNSGEGQYF; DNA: TGTGCCACCAGTGATCCGAATAGCGGGGAGGGGCAGTATTTT
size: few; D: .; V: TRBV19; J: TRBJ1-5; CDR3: CASSMYRPNQPQHF; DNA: TGTGCCAGTAGTATGTACAGACCCAATCAGCCCCAGCATTTT
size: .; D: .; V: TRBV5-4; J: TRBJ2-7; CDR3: CASSSGGTRSSKSYEQYF; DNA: TGTGCCAGCAGCTCAGGGGGGACTAGGTCGTCGAAGTCCTACGAGCAGTACTTC
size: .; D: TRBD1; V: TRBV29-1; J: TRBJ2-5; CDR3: CSVVSPRQGAGETQYF; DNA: TGCAGCGTTGTGTCGCCGCGACAGGGGGCGGGTGAGACCCAGTACTTC
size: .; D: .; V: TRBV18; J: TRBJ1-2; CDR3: CASSPTGDGYTF; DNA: TGTGCCAGCTCACCGACAGGCGATGGCTACACCTTC
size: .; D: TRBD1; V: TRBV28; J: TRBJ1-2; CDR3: CASSATPGGTFRNYGYTF; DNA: TGTGCCAGCAGTGCTACTCCAGGGGGTACGTTTCGGAACTATGGCTACACCTTC
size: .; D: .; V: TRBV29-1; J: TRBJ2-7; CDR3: CSVEDHSVSYEQYF; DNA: TGCAGCGTTGAAGATCATTCGGTCTCCTACGAGCAGTACTTC
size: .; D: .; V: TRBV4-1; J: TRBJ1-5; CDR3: CASSQDGLGDQPQHF; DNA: TGCGCCAGCAGCCAAGACGGCCTAGGGGATCAGCCCCAGCATTTT
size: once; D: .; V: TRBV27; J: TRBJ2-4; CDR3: CASSSGTILAKNIQYF; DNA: TGTGCCAGCAGTTCCGGGACAATACTAGCCAAAAACATTCAGTACTTC
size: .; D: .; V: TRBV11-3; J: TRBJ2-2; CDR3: CASSLVNKNTGELFF; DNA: TGTGCCAGCAGCTTGGTCAACAAGAACACCGGGGAGCTGTTTTTT
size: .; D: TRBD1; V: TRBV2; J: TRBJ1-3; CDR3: CASSPPKTGTAGNTIYF; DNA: TGTGCCAGCAGTCCTCCTAAAACGGGGACAGCGGGAAACACCATATATTTT
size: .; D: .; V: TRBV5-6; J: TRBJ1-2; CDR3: CASSLVSLGVYGYTF; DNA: TGTGCCAGCAGCTTGGTTTCTTTAGGGGTCTATGGCTACACCTTC
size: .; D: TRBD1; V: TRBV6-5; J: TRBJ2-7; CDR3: CASSFRDRDDEQYF; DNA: TGTGCCAGCAGCTTCCGGGACAGGGACGACGAGCAGTACTTC
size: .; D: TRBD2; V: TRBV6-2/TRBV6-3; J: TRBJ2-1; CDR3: CASSWGLALDEQFF; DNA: TGTGCCAGCAGCTGGGGACTAGCTCTCGATGAGCAGTTCTTC
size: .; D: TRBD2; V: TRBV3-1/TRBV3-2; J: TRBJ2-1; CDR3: CASRLLAGGEQFF; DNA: TGTGCCAGCAGACTATTAGCGGGAGGGGAGCAGTTCTTC
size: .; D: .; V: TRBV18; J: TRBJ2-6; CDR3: CASSPFSVQGSPGANVLTF; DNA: TGTGCCAGCTCACCCTTCAGCGTGCAGGGCTCCCCTGGGGCCAACGTCCTGACTTTC
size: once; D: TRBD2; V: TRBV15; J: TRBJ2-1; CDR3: CATSRVRTSGGALHQNNEQFF; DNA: TGTGCCACCAGCAGAGTCAGGACTAGCGGGGGGGCCTTACACCAGAACAATGAGCAGTTCTTC
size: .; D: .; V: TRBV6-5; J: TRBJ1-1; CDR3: CASSYFPGNTEAFF; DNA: TGTGCCAGCAGTTACTTTCCAGGGAACACTGAAGCTTTCTTT
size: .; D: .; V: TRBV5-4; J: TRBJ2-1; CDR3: CASSPDLAEINYNEQFF; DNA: TGTGCCAGCAGCCCAGACTTAGCGGAAATTAACTACAATGAGCAGTTCTTC
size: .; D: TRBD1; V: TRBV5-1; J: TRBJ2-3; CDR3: CASSEFQGAGDTQYF; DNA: TGCGCCAGCAGCGAATTTCAGGGGGCCGGAGATACGCAGTATTTT
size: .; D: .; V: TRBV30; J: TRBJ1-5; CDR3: CAWSRTGSGPQHF; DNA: TGTGCCTGGAGCCGCACAGGGAGTGGGCCCCAGCATTTT
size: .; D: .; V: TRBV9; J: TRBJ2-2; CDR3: CASSGALGGNTGELFF; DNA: TGTGCCAGCAGCGGGGCCCTGGGGGGGAACACCGGGGAGCTGTTTTTT
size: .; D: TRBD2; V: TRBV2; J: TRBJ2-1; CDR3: CASRRGASYNEQFF; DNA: TGTGCCAGCCGGCGGGGGGCCTCCTACAATGAGCAGTTCTTC
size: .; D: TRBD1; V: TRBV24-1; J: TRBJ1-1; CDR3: CATSDPGTGITFF; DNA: TGTGCCACCAGTGACCCCGGGACAGGGATAACTTTCTTT
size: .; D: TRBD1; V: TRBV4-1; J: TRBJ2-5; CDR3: CASSQVGTGGGQETQYF; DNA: TGCGCCAGCAGCCAAGTCGGGACAGGGGGAGGGCAAGAGACCCAGTACTTC
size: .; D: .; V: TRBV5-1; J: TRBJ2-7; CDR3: CASSLVFDAGNEQYF; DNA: TGCGCCAGCAGCTTGGTTTTCGACGCAGGGAACGAGCAGTACTTC
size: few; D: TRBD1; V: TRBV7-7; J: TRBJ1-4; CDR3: CASSPSQGARGGNEKLFF; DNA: TGTGCTAGCAGCCCAAGTCAGGGGGCGAGAGGTGGCAATGAAAAACTGTTTTTT
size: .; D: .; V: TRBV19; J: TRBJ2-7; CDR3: CASSTSLDGGEQYF; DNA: TGTGCCAGTAGTACCTCCCTGGACGGAGGAGAGCAGTACTTC
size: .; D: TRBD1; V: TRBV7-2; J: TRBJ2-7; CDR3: CASSKGQAPYEQYF; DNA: TGTGCCAGCAGCAAGGGACAGGCTCCCTACGAGCAGTACTTC
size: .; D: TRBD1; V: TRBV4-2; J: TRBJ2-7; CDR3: CASSHSGGQGYEQYF; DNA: TGTGCCAGCAGCCATTCTGGGGGACAGGGGTACGAGCAGTACTTC
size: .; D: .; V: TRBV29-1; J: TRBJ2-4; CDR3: CSVVPGLAKNIQYF; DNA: TGCAGCGTTGTGCCAGGACTAGCCAAAAACATTCAGTACTTC